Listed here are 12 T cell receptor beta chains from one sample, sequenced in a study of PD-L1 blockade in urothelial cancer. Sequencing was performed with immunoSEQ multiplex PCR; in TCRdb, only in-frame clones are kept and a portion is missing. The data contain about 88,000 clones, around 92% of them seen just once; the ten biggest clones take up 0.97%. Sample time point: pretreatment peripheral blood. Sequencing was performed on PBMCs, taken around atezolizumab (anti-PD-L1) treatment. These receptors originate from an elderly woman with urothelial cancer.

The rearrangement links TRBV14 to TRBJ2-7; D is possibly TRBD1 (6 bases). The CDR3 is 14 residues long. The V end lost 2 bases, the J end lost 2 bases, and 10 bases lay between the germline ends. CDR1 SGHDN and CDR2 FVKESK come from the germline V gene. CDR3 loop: CASSQNQGTYEQYF. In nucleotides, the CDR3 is TGTGCCAGCAGCCAAAACCAGGGGACCTACGAGCAGTACTTC.

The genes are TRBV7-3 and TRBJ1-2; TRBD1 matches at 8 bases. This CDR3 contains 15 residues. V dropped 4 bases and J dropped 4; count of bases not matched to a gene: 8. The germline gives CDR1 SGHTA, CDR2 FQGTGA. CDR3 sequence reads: CASSSADREAYGYTF. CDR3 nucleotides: TGTGCCAGCAGCTCGGCGGACAGGGAGGCCTATGGCTACACCTTC.

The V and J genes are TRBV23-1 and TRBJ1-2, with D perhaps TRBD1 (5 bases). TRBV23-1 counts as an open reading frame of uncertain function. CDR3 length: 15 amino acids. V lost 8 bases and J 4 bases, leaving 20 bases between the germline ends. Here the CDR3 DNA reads TGCGCCAGCCCCCCTACGACAGACTTCAGCTATGGCTACACCTTC. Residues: CASPPTTDFSYGYTF.

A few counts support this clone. The DNA of the CDR3 is TGTGCCAGCAGCTTGAGGGGGCAGACGATCTTCTCCTACGAGCAGTACTTC. Amino acids: CASSLRGQTIFSYEQYF. The V gene is TRBV5-4, the J gene TRBJ2-7, with 7 bases lining up with TRBD1. The CDR3 totals 17 residues. V was clipped by 1 base and J by 0 bases; unmatched bases: 10. In germline, CDR1 is SGHNT, CDR2 YYREEE (reference sequence).

The CDR3 region is CASSLSYPRETQYF. The CDR3 DNA reads TGTGCCAGCAGCTTATCTTACCCGAGGGAGACCCAGTACTTC. This sequence joins TRBV7-2 and TRBJ2-5; D is undetermined. V was trimmed by 2 bases and J by 5 bases, leaving 12 bases between them. Germline V gives CDR1 SGHTA, CDR2 FQGNSA. CDR3 length equals 14 residues.

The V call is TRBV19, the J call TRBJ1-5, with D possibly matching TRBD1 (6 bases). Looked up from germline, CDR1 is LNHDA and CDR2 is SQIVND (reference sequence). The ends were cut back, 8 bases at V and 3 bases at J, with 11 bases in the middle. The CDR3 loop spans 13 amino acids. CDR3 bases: TGTGCCAGTTCCGACAGGTTCAATCAGCCCCAGCATTTT. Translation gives CASSDRFNQPQHF.

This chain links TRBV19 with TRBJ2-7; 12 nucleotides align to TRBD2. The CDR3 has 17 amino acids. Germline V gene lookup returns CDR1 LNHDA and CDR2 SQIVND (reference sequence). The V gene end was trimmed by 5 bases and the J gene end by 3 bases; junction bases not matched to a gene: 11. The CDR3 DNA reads TGTGCCAGTAGTCTTGGACTAGCGGGGCCGAGTGTCTACGAGCAGTACTTC. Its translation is CASSLGLAGPSVYEQYF.

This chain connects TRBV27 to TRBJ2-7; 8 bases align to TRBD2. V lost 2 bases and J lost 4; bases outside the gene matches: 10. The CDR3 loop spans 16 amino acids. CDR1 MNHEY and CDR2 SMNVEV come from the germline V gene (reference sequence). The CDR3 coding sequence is TGTGCCAGCAGTTTAGACCTCCCGGGACTAGGTTACGAGCAGTACTTC. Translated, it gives CASSLDLPGLGYEQYF.

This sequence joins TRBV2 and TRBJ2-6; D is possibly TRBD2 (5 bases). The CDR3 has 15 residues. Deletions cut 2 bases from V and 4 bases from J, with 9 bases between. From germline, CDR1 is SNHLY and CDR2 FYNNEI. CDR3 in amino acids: CASSELTTGANVLTF. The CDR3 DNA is TGTGCCAGCAGTGAATTGACTACCGGGGCCAACGTCCTGACTTTC. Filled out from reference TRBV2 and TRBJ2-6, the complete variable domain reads EPEVTQTPSHQVTQMGQEVILRCVPISNHLYFYWYRQILGQKVEFLVSFYNNEISEKSEIFDDQFSVERPDGSNFTLKIRSTKLEDSAMYFCASSELTTGANVLTFGAGSRLTVL.

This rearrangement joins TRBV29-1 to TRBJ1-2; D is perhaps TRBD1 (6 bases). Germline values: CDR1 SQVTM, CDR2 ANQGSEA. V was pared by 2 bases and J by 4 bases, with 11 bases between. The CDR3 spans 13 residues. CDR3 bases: TGCAGCGTTGAACCCCCAGGGGCCTATGGCTACACCTTC. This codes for CSVEPPGAYGYTF.

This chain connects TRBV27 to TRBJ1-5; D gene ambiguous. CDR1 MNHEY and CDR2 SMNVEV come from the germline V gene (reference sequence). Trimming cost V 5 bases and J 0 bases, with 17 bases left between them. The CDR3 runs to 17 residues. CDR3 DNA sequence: TGTGCCAGCAGTAGGTCCCGAAATATAGCTAGCAATCAGCCCCAGCATTTT. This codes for CASSRSRNIASNQPQHF.

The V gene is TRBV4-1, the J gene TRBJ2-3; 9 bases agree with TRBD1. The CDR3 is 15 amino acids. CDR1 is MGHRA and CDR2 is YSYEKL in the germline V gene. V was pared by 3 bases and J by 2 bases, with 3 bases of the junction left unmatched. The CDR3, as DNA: TGCGCCAGCAGCCAGCGGACAGGGGACACAGATACGCAGTATTTT. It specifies CASSQRTGDTDTQYF.